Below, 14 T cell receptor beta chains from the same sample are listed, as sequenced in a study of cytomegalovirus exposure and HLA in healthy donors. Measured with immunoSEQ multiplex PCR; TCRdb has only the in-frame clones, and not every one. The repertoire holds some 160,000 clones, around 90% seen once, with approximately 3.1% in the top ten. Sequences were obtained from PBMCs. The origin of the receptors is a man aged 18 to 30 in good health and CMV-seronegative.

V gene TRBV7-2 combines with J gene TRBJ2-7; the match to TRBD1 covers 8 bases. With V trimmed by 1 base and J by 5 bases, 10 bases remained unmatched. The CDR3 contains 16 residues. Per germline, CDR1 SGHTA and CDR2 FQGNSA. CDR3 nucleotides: TGTGCCAGCAGCTTAGTTCATGGACAGGGTGTCCACGAGCAGTACTTC. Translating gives CASSLVHGQGVHEQYF.

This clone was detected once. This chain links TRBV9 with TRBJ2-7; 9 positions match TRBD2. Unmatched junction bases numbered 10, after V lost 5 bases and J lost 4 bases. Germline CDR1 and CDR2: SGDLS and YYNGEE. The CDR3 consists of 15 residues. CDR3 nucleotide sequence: TGTGCCAGCAGTCGGGCGGGGGGGAGTGGATACGAGCAGTACTTC. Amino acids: CASSRAGGSGYEQYF.

For the CDR3, the DNA is TGTGCCAGCAGCCAAGATCGGGGACAGGGTAAGGCTTTCTTT. Its protein product is CASSQDRGQGKAFF. The V and J genes are TRBV14 and TRBJ1-1, with 9 positions matching TRBD1. The CDR3 sequence is 14 residues long. From germline, CDR1 is SGHDN and CDR2 FVKESK. With V trimmed by 0 bases and J by 11 bases, 7 bases remained unmatched. The full variable domain, completed using reference TRBV14 and TRBJ1-1, is EAGVTQFPSHSVIEKGQTVTLRCDPISGHDNLYWYRRVMGKEIKFLLHFVKESKQDESGMPNNRFLAERTGGTYSTLKVQPAELEDSGVYFCASSQDRGQGKAFFGQGTRLTVV.

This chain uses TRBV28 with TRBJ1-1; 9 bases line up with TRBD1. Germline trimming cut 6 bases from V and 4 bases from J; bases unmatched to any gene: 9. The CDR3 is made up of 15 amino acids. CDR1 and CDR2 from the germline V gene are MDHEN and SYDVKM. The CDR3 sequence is CASRVQGAYSTEAFF. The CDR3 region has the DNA TGTGCCAGCAGAGTACAGGGGGCGTATAGCACTGAAGCTTTCTTT.

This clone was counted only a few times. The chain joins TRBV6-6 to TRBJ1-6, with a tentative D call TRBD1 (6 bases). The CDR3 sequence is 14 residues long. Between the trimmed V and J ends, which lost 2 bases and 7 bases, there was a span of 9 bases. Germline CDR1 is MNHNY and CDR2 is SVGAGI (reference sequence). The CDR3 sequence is CASSYPDRNSPLHF. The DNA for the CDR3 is TGTGCCAGCAGTTACCCGGACAGAAATTCACCCCTCCACTTT.

The CDR3 is CASSLGPYSGNTIYF. CDR3 nucleotide sequence: TGTGCCAGCAGCTTAGGCCCCTACTCTGGAAACACCATATATTTT. The V gene is TRBV7-8, the J gene TRBJ1-3; no clear D. Germline assignment: CDR1 SGHVS and CDR2 FQNEAQ. This CDR3 is 15 amino acids long. Trimming stripped 1 base from V and 0 bases from J, with 7 bases between. The whole variable domain, filled in from reference TRBV7-8 and TRBJ1-3, reads GAGVSQSPRYKVAKRGQDVALRCDPISGHVSLFWYQQALGQGPEFLTYFQNEAQLDKSGLPSDRFFAERPEGSVSTLKIQRTQQEDSAVYLCASSLGPYSGNTIYFGEGSWLTVV.

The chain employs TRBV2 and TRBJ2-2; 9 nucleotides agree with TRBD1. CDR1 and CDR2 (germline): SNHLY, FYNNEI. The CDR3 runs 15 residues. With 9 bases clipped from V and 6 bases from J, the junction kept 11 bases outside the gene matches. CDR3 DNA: TGTGCCAGAGGACGTGGGGACAGGGCGGCCGGGGAGCTGTTTTTT. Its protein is CARGRGDRAAGELFF.

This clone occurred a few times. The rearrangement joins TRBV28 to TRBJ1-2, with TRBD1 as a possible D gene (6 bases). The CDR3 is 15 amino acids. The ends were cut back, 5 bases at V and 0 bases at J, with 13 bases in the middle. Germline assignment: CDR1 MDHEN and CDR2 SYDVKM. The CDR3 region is CASSTAGVANYGYTF. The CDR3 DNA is TGTGCCAGCAGTACCGCAGGGGTGGCTAACTATGGCTACACCTTC.

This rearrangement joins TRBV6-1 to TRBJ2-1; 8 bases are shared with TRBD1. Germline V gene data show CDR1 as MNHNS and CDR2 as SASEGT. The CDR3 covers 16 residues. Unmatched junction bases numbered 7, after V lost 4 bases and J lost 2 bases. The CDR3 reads CASSGRQGLTYNEQFF. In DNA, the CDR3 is TGTGCCAGCAGTGGGAGACAGGGGCTAACCTACAATGAGCAGTTCTTC.

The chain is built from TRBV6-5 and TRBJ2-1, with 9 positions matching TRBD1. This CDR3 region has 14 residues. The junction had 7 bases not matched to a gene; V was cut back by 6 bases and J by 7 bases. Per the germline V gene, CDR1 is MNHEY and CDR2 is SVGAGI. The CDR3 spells CASRPGQGRNEQFF. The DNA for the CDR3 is TGTGCCAGCAGGCCGGGACAGGGTAGAAATGAGCAGTTCTTC.

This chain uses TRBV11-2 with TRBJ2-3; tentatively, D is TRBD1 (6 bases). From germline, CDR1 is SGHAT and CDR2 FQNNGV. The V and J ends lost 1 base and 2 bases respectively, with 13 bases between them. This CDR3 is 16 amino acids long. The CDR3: CASSLGSGQNTDTQYF. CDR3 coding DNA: TGTGCCAGCAGCTTAGGGTCCGGACAGAACACAGATACGCAGTATTTT.

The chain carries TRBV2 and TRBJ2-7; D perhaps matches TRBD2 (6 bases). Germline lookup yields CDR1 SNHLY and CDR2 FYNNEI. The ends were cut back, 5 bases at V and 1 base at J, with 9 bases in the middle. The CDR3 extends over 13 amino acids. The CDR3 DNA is TGTGCCAGCAGTCTGGGGGGTTCCTACGAGCAGTACTTC. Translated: CASSLGGSYEQYF.

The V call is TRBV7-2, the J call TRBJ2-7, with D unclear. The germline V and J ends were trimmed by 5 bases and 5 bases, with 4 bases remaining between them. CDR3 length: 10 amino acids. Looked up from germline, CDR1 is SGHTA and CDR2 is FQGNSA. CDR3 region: CASSPNEQYF. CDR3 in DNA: TGTGCCAGCAGCCCTAACGAGCAGTACTTC. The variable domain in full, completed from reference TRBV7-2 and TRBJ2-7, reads GAGVSQSPSNKVTEKGKDVELRCDPISGHTALYWYRQSLGQGLEFLIYFQGNSAPDKSGLPSDRFSAERTGGSVSTLTIQRTQQEDSAVYLCASSPNEQYFGPGTRLTVT.

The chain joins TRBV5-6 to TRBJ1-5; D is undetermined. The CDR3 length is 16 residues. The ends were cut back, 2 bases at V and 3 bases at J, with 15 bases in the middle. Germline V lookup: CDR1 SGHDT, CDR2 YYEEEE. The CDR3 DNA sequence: TGTGCCAGCAGCTTTTCACCGGGAGACAACAATCAGCCCCAGCATTTT. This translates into CASSFSPGDNNQPQHF.